Below are 15 T cell receptor beta chains sequenced from a single sample in a study of T cells in Graves' hyperthyroidism and ophthalmopathy. TCR beta CDR3 regions were amplified from RNA transcripts. With the HTBI primer set, the TCR CDR3 went through a first round of RT-PCR. From the multiplex PCR reads, TCRdb called clonotypes with MiXCR, one entry per CDR3 protein. The table shows 250,000 to 300,000 distinct CDR3 sequences, with about 14% occurring only once. Sample: blood. These receptors originate from a woman in her twenties or thirties with Graves' hyperthyroidism that later progressed to Graves' ophthalmopathy.

J is TRBJ1-2 and V is TRBV4-3; a possible D gene is TRBD1 (6 bases). Trimming left V 5 bases short and J 1 base short, with 11 bases between. CDR1 is LGHNA, CDR2 YSLEER, per germline. This CDR3 is built from 14 residues. The DNA of the CDR3 is TGCGCCAGCAGCAAGGGGGGGGTTAACTATGGCTACACCTTC. Amino acids: CASSKGGVNYGYTF.

This clonotype has at least ten counts. This chain links TRBV2 with TRBJ2-1; 9 bases are shared with TRBD2. The CDR3 is made up of 16 amino acids. Germline assignment: CDR1 SNHLY and CDR2 FYNNEI. The V segment lost 2 bases and the J segment 3 bases; nucleotides outside the gene matches: 5. CDR3 DNA sequence: TGTGCCAGCAGTGAAATCCTAGCGGGAAGCTACAATGAGCAGTTCTTC. Its protein is CASSEILAGSYNEQFF.

This clonotype was recorded a few times. V is TRBV24-1 and J is TRBJ2-1, with TRBD2 as a possible D gene (5 bases). The germline gives CDR1 KGHDR, CDR2 SFDVKD. The germline V and J ends were trimmed by 4 bases and 15 bases, with 21 bases remaining between them. The CDR3 consists of 14 residues. The CDR3 region has the DNA TGTGCCACCAGTGAAACATCCGGGCCCACGGGGTGGTTCTTC. It encodes CATSETSGPTGWFF.

This clonotype was detected ten times or more. The CDR3 nucleotides read TGTGCCTGGACCCCCAGCGGGGGCACTGAAGCTTTCTTT. Translation: CAWTPSGGTEAFF. The chain carries TRBV30 and TRBJ1-1; TRBD1 is a possible D gene (5 bases). V was trimmed by 4 bases and J by 4 bases, leaving 13 bases between them. The CDR3 is 13 amino acids. The V gene's germline CDR1 is GTSNPN and CDR2 SVGIG (reference sequence).

There are many counts of this clonotype. The V gene is TRBV11-1, the J gene TRBJ2-3, with TRBD2 matching over 7 bases. CDR1 is SGHAT and CDR2 is FQDESV in the germline V gene (reference sequence). CDR3 length: 16 residues. J lost 6 bases, V lost 3 bases, and 12 bases had no gene match. DNA for the CDR3: TGTGCCAGCAGCTTGGGGACTACTTCCCTCCTGGATACGCAGTATTTT. Protein sequence: CASSLGTTSLLDTQYF.

The table lists this clonotype with a few counts. An end of the junction does not agree with germline; a read error may underlie this. Written as DNA, the CDR3 is TGTGCCAGCAGCTTAGGTGGAAGCAATCAGCCCCGGCATTTT. It is translated as CASSLGGSNQPRHF. The chain employs TRBV11-2 and TRBJ1-5; D not resolved. The CDR3 runs to 14 residues. From germline, CDR1 is SGHAT and CDR2 FQNNGV. The full variable domain, with the rest looked up from reference TRBV11-2 and TRBJ1-5, is EAGVAQSPRYKIIEKRQSVAFWCNPISGHATLYWYQQILGQGPKLLIQFQNNGVVDDSQLPKDRFSAERLKGVDSTLKIQPAKLEDSAVYLCASSLGGSNQPRHFGDGTRLSIL.

The chain has TRBV30 and TRBJ1-5; TRBD1 matches 7 bases. V shed 5 bases and J 11 bases; nucleotides not matched to a gene: 15. The CDR3 has 14 residues. Germline CDR1 is GTSNPN and CDR2 is SVGIG (reference sequence). The CDR3 region has the DNA TGTGCCTGGGGGGGGGGGACAGATCAATCAGCCCAGCATTTT. Translated, it gives CAWGGGTDQSAQHF.

The chain combines TRBV19 with TRBJ1-6, with D possibly matching TRBD1 (6 bases). This CDR3 is 16 amino acids long. The germline gives CDR1 LNHDA, CDR2 SQIVND (reference sequence). V dropped 5 bases and J dropped 3 bases, with 14 bases sitting between them. The chain's CDR3 is CASSDITGNYNSPLHF. CDR3 bases: TGTGCCAGTAGTGATATCACAGGGAACTATAATTCACCCCTCCACTTT.

There are many counts of this clonotype. The chain links TRBV7-9 to TRBJ2-1; TRBD2 is a possible D gene (5 bases). V shed 1 base and J shed 9 bases, with 13 bases lying between them. The CDR3 extends over 14 amino acids. The germline gives CDR1 SEHNR, CDR2 FQNEAQ (reference sequence). CDR3 region: CASSLVSPSFEQFF. CDR3 coding DNA: TGTGCCAGCAGCTTAGTTTCGCCTAGCTTTGAGCAGTTCTTC.

V and J are TRBV20-1 and TRBJ1-5; 9 nucleotides agree with TRBD1. CDR1 is DFQATT, CDR2 SNEGSKA, per germline (reference sequence). The trim removed 3 bases at V and 2 bases at J, leaving 5 bases unmatched. The CDR3 covers 15 residues. CDR3 in amino acids: CSARLQGAGNQPQHF. CDR3 nucleotide sequence: TGCAGTGCTAGGTTACAGGGGGCGGGCAATCAGCCCCAGCATTTT.

This clonotype was seen many times. The chain uses TRBV5-1 and TRBJ2-7; weak D call: TRBD2 (6 bases). CDR1 and CDR2 (germline): SGHRS, YFSETQ. V lost 6 bases to trimming and J lost 5 bases, with 21 bases between them. This CDR3 has 15 residues. CDR3 region: CASTRRPAGFHEQYF. CDR3 nucleotide sequence: TGCGCCAGCACGCGCCGGCCAGCGGGCTTCCACGAGCAGTACTTC.

The V call is TRBV19, the J call TRBJ1-2, with a tentative D call TRBD1 (6 bases). This CDR3 has 14 residues. The V gene's germline CDR1 is LNHDA and CDR2 SQIVND (reference sequence). Trimming took off 2 bases at V and 8 bases at J, with 15 bases between the two ends. The CDR3 sequence is CASSILGQPGGYTF. The DNA of the CDR3 is TGTGCCAGTAGTATACTTGGACAGCCGGGGGGCTACACCTTC.

This chain connects TRBV27 to TRBJ1-6, with TRBD1 matching 8 bases. V dropped 1 base and J dropped 8; count of bases not matched to a gene: 13. The germline V gene encodes CDR1 MNHEY and CDR2 SMNVEV (reference sequence). The CDR3 has 18 amino acids. The CDR3 DNA is TGTGCCAGCAGTTTATTTGGGACAGGAGTTAGTGTGGATTCACCCCTCCACTTT. Translation: CASSLFGTGVSVDSPLHF.

The table lists this clonotype with many counts. The rearrangement links TRBV28 to TRBJ1-1; no clear D gene. Per the germline V gene, CDR1 is MDHEN and CDR2 is SYDVKM. The length of the CDR3 is 13 residues. V lost 2 bases, J lost 6 bases, and 10 bases lay in between. This CDR3 reads CASSLREGAEAFF. CDR3 sequence (DNA): TGTGCCAGCAGTTTAAGGGAGGGCGCTGAAGCTTTCTTT. Full variable domain (rest looked up from reference TRBV28 and TRBJ1-1): DVKVTQSSRYLVKRTGEKVFLECVQDMDHENMFWYRQDPGLGLRLIYFSYDVKMKEKGDIPEGYSVSREKKERFSLILESASTNQTSMYLCASSLREGAEAFFGQGTRLTVV.

This clonotype came up a few times. The chain carries TRBV14 and TRBJ2-5; D possibly corresponds to TRBD2 (6 bases). V was cut by 3 bases and J by 5 bases, with 13 bases left in between. The CDR3 has 14 amino acids. Germline V gives CDR1 SGHDN, CDR2 FVKESK. CDR3 loop: CASSQSGGKETQYF. The CDR3 bases are TGTGCCAGCAGCCAGTCCGGGGGTAAGGAGACCCAGTACTTC.